These 29 T cell receptor beta chains were all obtained from the same sample, sequenced in a study of T cell clonotyping in hematopoietic cell transplantation. Here immunoSEQ multiplex PCR was the method, and the copy in TCRdb shows in-frame clones only, minus some. The data show approximately 80,000 clones, 90% to 96% seen once. Time point of the sample: recipient sample about 28 days before transplant, after cytoreduction. The sample here was peripheral blood mononuclear cells, taken before stem cell transplant. The origin of the receptors is a woman aged 50 to 60 with acute myeloid leukemia. Some clones in this sample may be carry-over from other donors' samples.

The chain links TRBV5-1 to TRBJ2-2, with 8 bases aligning to TRBD1. Germline values: CDR1 SGHRS, CDR2 YFSETQ. CDR3 length: 18 residues. After removal of 3 bases from V and 3 bases from J, the junction contained 13 bases not matched to a gene. CDR3 sequence reads: CASSSTRRTGSYTGELFF. In DNA form, the CDR3 reads TGCGCCAGCAGCTCGACGCGGAGGACAGGGTCGTACACCGGGGAGCTGTTTTTT.

V usage is TRBV25-1 and J usage is TRBJ1-2, with D hard to call. This CDR3 contains 12 residues. The germline gives CDR1 MGHDK, CDR2 SYGVNS. V was trimmed by 7 bases and J by 6 bases, leaving 12 bases between them. This chain's CDR3 is CASTFGGNGYTF. The CDR3 DNA is TGTGCCAGCACTTTCGGAGGGAATGGCTACACCTTC.

The chain combines TRBV29-1 with TRBJ1-1; possible D gene TRBD1, 6 bases. Trimming left V 7 bases short and J 2 bases short, with 14 bases between. This CDR3 spans 13 amino acids. Germline CDR1 SQVTM, CDR2 ANQGSEA. The CDR3 DNA follows: TGCAGCGGGGGGACAAACTCTAACACTGAAGCTTTCTTT. Its protein is CSGGTNSNTEAFF.

CDR3 sequence: CASSAARLSGSSDTQYF. Here the CDR3 DNA reads TGTGCCAGTAGTGCGGCCCGACTAAGCGGGAGTTCAGATACGCAGTATTTT. The chain couples TRBV19 to TRBJ2-3, with 8 positions matching TRBD2. V was clipped by 5 bases and J by 4 bases; unmatched bases: 14. Germline V lookup: CDR1 LNHDA, CDR2 SQIVND (reference sequence). CDR3 length: 17 residues.

This rearrangement joins TRBV29-1 to TRBJ1-3, with a tentative D call TRBD1 (5 bases). V was cut by 4 bases and J by 0 bases, with 7 bases left in between. CDR3 length: 13 amino acids. The germline CDR1 and CDR2 sequences are SQVTM and ANQGSEA. The CDR3 sequence: CSVVRGSGNTIYF. CDR3 in DNA: TGCAGCGTTGTGAGGGGCTCTGGAAACACCATATATTTT.

CDR3 sequence: CASSVGQGALGYTF. In nucleotides, the CDR3 is TGTGCCAGCAGCGTCGGACAGGGGGCTCTCGGCTACACCTTC. This chain connects TRBV7-9 to TRBJ1-2; TRBD1 aligns across 11 bases. In germline, CDR1 is SEHNR, CDR2 FQNEAQ (reference sequence). The CDR3 is 14 residues long. After removal of 5 bases from V and 8 bases from J, the junction contained 7 bases not matched to a gene.

The chain links TRBV4-2 to TRBJ1-4, with D unclear. The CDR3 has 13 residues. Germline CDR1 is LGHNA and CDR2 is YNFKEQ. V was pared by 1 base and J by 4 bases, with 4 bases between. The CDR3 DNA reads TGTGCCAGCAGCCAAGTGGGTAATGAAAAACTGTTTTTT. It codes for CASSQVGNEKLFF.

The chain employs TRBV11-2 and TRBJ1-2, with 8 nucleotides matching TRBD1. Germline CDR1 SGHAT, CDR2 FQNNGV. V lost 0 bases and J lost 8; bases outside the gene matches: 11. The CDR3 contains 16 residues. The CDR3 sequence: CASSLDRRTGSSGYTF. The CDR3 DNA is TGTGCCAGCAGCTTAGATCGTAGGACAGGGAGTTCGGGCTACACCTTC.

This clone has a single count. The rearrangement links TRBV5-1 to TRBJ1-2, with 9 nucleotides matching TRBD1. The CDR3 is made up of 14 amino acids. The J segment lost 8 bases and the V segment lost 0 bases, leaving 5 bases of the junction unmatched. CDR1 SGHRS and CDR2 YFSETQ come from the germline V gene. The CDR3 region has the DNA TGCGCCAGCAGCTTGGAACAGGGGGCGTCCGGCTACACCTTC. Translation: CASSLEQGASGYTF.

This rearrangement joins TRBV28 to TRBJ1-2, with TRBD1 identical over 7 bases. Germline CDR1 MDHEN, CDR2 SYDVKM. With V trimmed by 3 bases and J by 7 bases, 5 bases remained unmatched. There are 13 residues in the CDR3. The CDR3 bases are TGTGCCAGCAGTTTTGGGACAGCGCTTGGCTACACCTTC. The encoded protein is CASSFGTALGYTF.

The rearrangement uses TRBV19 and TRBJ1-5, with TRBD1 identical over 8 bases. With V trimmed by 3 bases and J by 2 bases, 6 bases remained unmatched. Germline CDR1 reads LNHDA; CDR2 reads SQIVND (reference sequence). CDR3 length: 16 residues. The CDR3 sequence is CASSMDRVLGNQPQHF. The DNA of the CDR3 is TGTGCCAGTAGTATGGACAGGGTTCTTGGCAATCAGCCCCAGCATTTT.

The gene calls are TRBV6-6 and TRBJ1-1; TRBD1 might be the D (5 bases). The CDR3 has 15 amino acids. Germline-derived CDR1 and CDR2 are MNHNY and SVGAGI (reference sequence). V lost 2 bases, J lost 3 bases, and 13 bases lay in between. The CDR3 region has the DNA TGTGCCAGCAGTTACCCCGACAGTGCTGACACTGAAGCTTTCTTT. Encoded protein: CASSYPDSADTEAFF.

The J gene is TRBJ2-6, the V gene TRBV5-5; possible D gene TRBD2, 6 bases. V gave up 0 bases and J gave up 0 bases, with 16 bases separating them. This CDR3 region has 19 residues. From germline, CDR1 is SGHKS and CDR2 YYEKEE (reference sequence). The CDR3 DNA reads TGTGCCAGCAGCTTGGCGATATTCGACGGGAGCTCTGGGGCCAACGTCCTGACTTTC. Residues: CASSLAIFDGSSGANVLTF.

V and J are TRBV5-6 and TRBJ2-2, with D possibly being TRBD1 (5 bases). This CDR3 is 17 amino acids long. V lost 3 bases, J lost 3 bases, and 18 bases lay in between. Germline V gives CDR1 SGHDT, CDR2 YYEEEE. CDR3 region: CASSYMFAGLDTGELFF. DNA for the CDR3: TGTGCCAGCAGCTATATGTTCGCAGGGTTGGACACCGGGGAGCTGTTTTTT.

The rearrangement links TRBV28 to TRBJ1-4; D may be TRBD1 (5 bases). CDR3 length: 14 amino acids. Trimming took 6 bases from V and 5 from J, leaving 13 bases between them. Germline CDR1 MDHEN, CDR2 SYDVKM. Here the CDR3 reads CASRPTASNEKLFF. The DNA of the CDR3 is TGTGCCAGCAGGCCGACAGCAAGCAATGAAAAACTGTTTTTT.

This sequence joins TRBV19 and TRBJ1-5; a possible D gene is TRBD1 (6 bases). The CDR3 totals 17 residues. V was cut by 0 bases and J by 3 bases, with 15 bases left in between. The germline gives CDR1 LNHDA, CDR2 SQIVND (reference sequence). Here the CDR3 DNA reads TGTGCCAGTAGTATAGATGGCCGGGACACTTTCAATCAGCCCCAGCATTTT. The encoded protein is CASSIDGRDTFNQPQHF.

This CDR3 is CASSLVAGTSGNYQETQYF. The DNA for the CDR3 is TGTGCCAGCAGCTTAGTAGCCGGGACTAGCGGGAACTACCAAGAGACCCAGTACTTC. The genes are TRBV7-9 and TRBJ2-5; 13 positions match TRBD2. Unmatched junction bases numbered 8, after V lost 1 base and J lost 0 bases. The CDR3 contains 19 residues. The V gene's germline CDR1 is SEHNR and CDR2 FQNEAQ (reference sequence).

The V gene is TRBV7-9, the J gene TRBJ2-7; D assignment may be TRBD1 or TRBD2 (6 bases each). Germline V lookup: CDR1 SEHNR, CDR2 FQNEAQ (reference sequence). This CDR3 region has 15 residues. The V gene lost 7 bases and the J gene lost 0 bases, with 16 bases spanning the gap. The CDR3 loop is CASTSGGRASYEQYF. The CDR3 DNA reads as TGTGCCAGCACCTCCGGGGGCCGCGCCTCCTACGAGCAGTACTTC. The full variable domain, rest sourced from reference TRBV7-9 and TRBJ2-7, is DTGVSQNPRHKITKRGQNVTFRCDPISEHNRLYWYRQTLGQGPEFLTYFQNEAQLEKSRLLSDRFSAERPKGSFSTLEIQRTEQGDSAMYLCASTSGGRASYEQYFGPGTRLTVT.

The chain employs TRBV19 and TRBJ2-3, with 15 nucleotides matching TRBD2. V lost 6 bases and J lost 5; bases outside the gene matches: 6. Germline assignment: CDR1 LNHDA and CDR2 SQIVND (reference sequence). The CDR3 is made up of 16 amino acids. CDR3 DNA: TGTGCCAGTAGCTGGACGGGACTAGCGGGAGGAGATACGCAGTATTTT. Encoded protein: CASSWTGLAGGDTQYF.

The genes are TRBV7-2 and TRBJ2-7, with TRBD2 matching over 10 bases. V dropped 5 bases and J dropped 2; count of bases not matched to a gene: 12. CDR3 length equals 17 residues. Germline CDR1 is SGHTA and CDR2 is FQGNSA. The DNA of the CDR3 is TGTGCCAGCAGCCTACCTGTCCTAGCGGGGGAAACCTACGAGCAGTACTTC. It codes for CASSLPVLAGETYEQYF.

The chain employs TRBV11-2 and TRBJ1-2, with a possible D match to TRBD1 (5 bases). The CDR3 runs to 17 residues. Trimming cost V 2 bases and J 6 bases, with 22 bases left between them. Germline lookup yields CDR1 SGHAT and CDR2 FQNNGV. CDR3 coding DNA: TGTGCCAGCAGCTTACAACCGGTTGGGACCTCGGGAGATGGCTACACCTTC. Translating it yields CASSLQPVGTSGDGYTF.

The rearrangement joins TRBV25-1 to TRBJ2-6, with 7 nucleotides matching TRBD2. V gave up 3 bases and J gave up 2 bases; unmatched junction bases: 4. This CDR3 spans 16 amino acids. Germline values: CDR1 MGHDK, CDR2 SYGVNS. CDR3 in amino acids: CASSDRSGAGANVLTF. Here the CDR3 DNA reads TGTGCCAGCAGTGACCGAAGCGGGGCTGGGGCCAACGTCCTGACTTTC. The whole variable domain, filled in from reference TRBV25-1 and TRBJ2-6, reads EADIYQTPRYLVIGTGKKITLECSQTMGHDKMYWYQQDPGMELHLIHYSYGVNSTEKGDLSSESTVSRIRTEHFPLTLESARPSHTSQYLCASSDRSGAGANVLTFGAGSRLTVL.

The chain uses TRBV7-3 and TRBJ1-3; D is possibly TRBD1 (5 bases). The CDR3 has 14 residues. Per the germline V gene, CDR1 is SGHTA and CDR2 is FQGTGA. The V end was cut by 5 bases, the J end by 3 bases, with 11 bases between. CDR3 sequence: CASSPGPGGNTIYF. The CDR3 nucleotides are TGTGCCAGCAGCCCAGGGCCCGGTGGAAACACCATATATTTT.

The V call is TRBV28, the J call TRBJ1-1; D remains ambiguous. In germline, CDR1 is MDHEN, CDR2 SYDVKM. V was pared by 2 bases and J by 1 base, with 8 bases between. The CDR3 has 14 amino acids. CDR3 nucleotides: TGTGCCAGCAGTTTACCAGGCACGAACACTGAAGCTTTCTTT. It codes for CASSLPGTNTEAFF.

The table lists this clone with a count of one. V usage is TRBV28 and J usage is TRBJ1-6; 8 bases match TRBD1. Losses at the gene ends were 5 bases for V and 8 bases for J; bases not matched to a gene: 11. Germline CDR1 reads MDHEN; CDR2 reads SYDVKM. This CDR3 spans 16 amino acids. This CDR3 reads CASSIPTGVGDSPLHF. The CDR3 nucleotides are TGTGCCAGCAGTATACCGACAGGGGTGGGGGATTCACCCCTCCACTTT.

The CDR3 DNA reads TGTGCCAGCAGCTTAGAAAGGAATTCACCCCTCCACTTT. It specifies CASSLERNSPLHF. This chain joins TRBV11-2 and TRBJ1-6; D ambiguous. V lost 0 bases, J lost 7 bases, and 4 bases lay in between. CDR1 SGHAT and CDR2 FQNNGV come from the germline V gene. This CDR3 is 13 amino acids long.

The chain employs TRBV10-1 and TRBJ1-2, with 9 bases that match TRBD1. The CDR3 consists of 11 residues. Germline values: CDR1 WNHNN, CDR2 SYGVQD (reference sequence). V shed 10 bases and J 8 bases; nucleotides not matched to a gene: 5. CDR3 sequence: CAINRGLGYTF. CDR3 nucleotide sequence: TGCGCCATTAACAGGGGGCTCGGCTACACCTTC.

This clone was observed once. The chain links TRBV30 to TRBJ2-2, with TRBD2 matching 8 bases. V shed 4 bases and J 6 bases; nucleotides not matched to a gene: 10. The germline V gene has CDR1 GTSNPN and CDR2 SVGIG (reference sequence). The CDR3 runs to 15 residues. The CDR3 spells CAWNERGLVAGELFF. DNA for the CDR3: TGTGCCTGGAACGAGCGGGGGCTGGTCGCCGGGGAGCTGTTTTTT.

This rearrangement joins TRBV6-1 to TRBJ1-5; possible D gene TRBD1, 5 bases. Germline lookup yields CDR1 MNHNS and CDR2 SASEGT. CDR3 length: 18 amino acids. Trimming cost V 4 bases and J 4 bases, with 23 bases left between them. CDR3 region: CASSVGRAVGGGNQPQHF. The CDR3 bases are TGTGCCAGCAGTGTGGGCAGGGCGGTCGGAGGAGGGAATCAGCCCCAGCATTTT.